Detailed here is one T cell receptor beta chain. The germline CDR1 and CDR2 sequences are LGHDT and YNNKEL (reference sequence). The CDR3 has 15 residues. Trimming cost V 3 bases and J 9 bases; bases outside gene matches: 7. These data belong to a study of blood T cell repertoires in COVID-19. Study at large: There were acute and convalescent COVID-19 samples, and they came from the United States, Italy and Spain. Nucleic acid was either cDNA or gDNA, and it came from T cells, B-cell-depleted T cells, or PBMCs.

Per the original methods: Counts of nucleated cells, estimated from reference gene primer amplification, were obtained. Profiling relied on immunoSEQ multiplex PCR, and the TCRdb table lists in-frame clones only, not all of them. D and trimming were read from the DNA, whereas the V and J calls and clone size are those reported in that table. This repertoire shows 200,000 to 250,000 clones, less than 85% found once; its top ten account for 3.5% to 4%. The source material was peripheral blood. The receptor comes from a woman aged 80 or over with acute or convalescent COVID-19. The chain is built from TRBV3-1 (or the pseudogene TRBV3-2) and TRBJ2-1; 11 positions match TRBD2. The CDR3 protein is CASSHVAGGPGEQFF. The CDR3 DNA sequence: TGTGCCAGCAGCCATGTAGCGGGGGGGCCCGGTGAGCAGTTCTTC.